The clone carrying this T cell receptor beta chain was counted at least ten times. Its antigen is not known. The junction and the germline gene differ at one end; a read error may be behind it. These data are taken from a study of early T cells in non-severe SARS-CoV-2 infection. Looking at the study overall: Unpaired chains resulted from sequencing bulk RNA of unsorted whole blood. Study-wide findings and caveats: VDJdb matching skewed toward anti-spike CD8 responses, missing private and CD4 specificities.

The germline gives CDR1 MNHNS, CDR2 SASEGT. CDR3 length: 12 residues. Individual cDNA molecules were tagged with unique molecular identifiers. One entry per CDR3 protein results from TCRdb running MiXCR on the 5' RACE reads. The data show over 45,000 distinct CDR3 sequences, with about 16% seen just once and approximately 4% held by the top ten. J is TRBJ1-1 and V is TRBV6-1; 7 bases are a match to TRBD1. Sequencing was performed on whole blood, taken at baseline. This TCR derives from an adult who was a healthcare worker with PCR-confirmed SARS-CoV-2 infection or an uninfected control (not recorded which). The CDR3 bases are TGTGCCAGCAGTGCATACCCGGGACAGTATTACTTT. It encodes CASSAYPGQYYF.